This T cell receptor (beta chain) was sequenced for a study of blood T cells in healthy people across ages. As to this clonotype: The antigen is undetermined. One end of the junction fails to match germline, which may point to a read error.

From germline, CDR1 is LGHNA and CDR2 YSLEER. The CDR3 extends over 15 amino acids. A J-beta primer mix and a sample-barcoded 5' primer were used in a second PCR of about 7 to 12 cycles. TCRdb recomputed calls from the 5' RACE reads with MiXCR, one row per CDR3 protein. There are 800,000 to 1,300,000 distinct CDR3 sequences in the sample; roughly a quarter occur only once, and 0.65% to 0.75% lies in the top ten. Study-level findings and limits: Using unsorted PBMCs precluded a conclusive naive versus antigen-experienced comparison.

Healthy Caucasians from Russia aged about 6 to 100 served as donors. These data also featured in a second study, about T cells of mothers and their children.

This rearrangement joins TRBV4-3 to TRBJ2-1; 8 bases match TRBD1. This TCR derives from a girl aged 2-15 years in good health. The sequenced material came from blood. The CDR3 DNA follows: TGCGCCAGCAGCCAAGGACAGGGGTTCTACAATGAGCGGTTCTTC. Amino acids: CASSQGQGFYNERFF.